This T cell receptor (beta chain) was captured by sequencing in a study of early T cells in non-severe SARS-CoV-2 infection. In this sample, this clonotype turned up a few times. TCRdb fed the 5' RACE reads into MiXCR, producing one record per CDR3 protein. The sample shows about 100,000 distinct CDR3 sequences, about 12% of them seen only once. This CDR3 is built from 13 residues. Germline assignment: CDR1 ENHRY and CDR2 SYGVKD. V dropped 6 bases and J dropped 4 bases, with 10 bases sitting between them. V and J are TRBV10-3 and TRBJ2-1; possibly TRBD1 for D (5 bases). Sequenced: whole blood. The source is an adult who was a healthcare worker with PCR-confirmed SARS-CoV-2 infection or an uninfected control (not recorded which). CDR3 sequence (DNA): TGTGCCATCAGGGGAAACAGGTACAATGAGCAGTTCTTC. This gives the protein CAIRGNRYNEQFF.